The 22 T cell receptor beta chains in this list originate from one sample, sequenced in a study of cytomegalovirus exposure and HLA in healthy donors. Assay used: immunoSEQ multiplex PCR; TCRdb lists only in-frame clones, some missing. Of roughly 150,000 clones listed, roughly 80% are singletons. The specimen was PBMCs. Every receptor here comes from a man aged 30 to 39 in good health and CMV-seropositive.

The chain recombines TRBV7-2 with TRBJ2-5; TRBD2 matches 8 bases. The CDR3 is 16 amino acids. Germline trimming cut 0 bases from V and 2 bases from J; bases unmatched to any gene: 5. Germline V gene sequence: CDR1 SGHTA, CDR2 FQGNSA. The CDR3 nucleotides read TGTGCCAGCAGCTTAGCGCGCACGGGGGGGCAAGAGACCCAGTACTTC. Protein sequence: CASSLARTGGQETQYF.

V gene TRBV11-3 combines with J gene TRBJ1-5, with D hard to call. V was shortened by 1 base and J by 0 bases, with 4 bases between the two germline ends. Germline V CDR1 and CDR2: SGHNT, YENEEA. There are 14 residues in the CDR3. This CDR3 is CASSLADSNQPQHF. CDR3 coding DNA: TGTGCCAGCAGCTTAGCAGATAGCAATCAGCCCCAGCATTTT.

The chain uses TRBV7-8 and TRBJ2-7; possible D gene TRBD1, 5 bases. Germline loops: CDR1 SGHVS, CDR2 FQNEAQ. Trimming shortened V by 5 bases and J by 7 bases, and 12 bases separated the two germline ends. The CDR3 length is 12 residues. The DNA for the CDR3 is TGTGCCAGCAGCCTCAGGGTTGAGGAGCAGTACTTC. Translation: CASSLRVEEQYF.

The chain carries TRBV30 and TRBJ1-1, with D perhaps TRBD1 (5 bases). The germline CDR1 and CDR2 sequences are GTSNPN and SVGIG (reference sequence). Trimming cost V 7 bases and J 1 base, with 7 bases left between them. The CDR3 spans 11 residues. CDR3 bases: TGTGCCTTGACAGAGAACACTGAAGCTTTCTTT. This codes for CALTENTEAFF.

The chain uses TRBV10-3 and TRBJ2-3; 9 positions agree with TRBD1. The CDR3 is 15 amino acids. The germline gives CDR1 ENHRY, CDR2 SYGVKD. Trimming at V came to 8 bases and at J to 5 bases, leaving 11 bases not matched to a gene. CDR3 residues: CAIRGGTGSQDTQYF. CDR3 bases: TGTGCCATCCGGGGAGGGACAGGGTCCCAAGATACGCAGTATTTT.

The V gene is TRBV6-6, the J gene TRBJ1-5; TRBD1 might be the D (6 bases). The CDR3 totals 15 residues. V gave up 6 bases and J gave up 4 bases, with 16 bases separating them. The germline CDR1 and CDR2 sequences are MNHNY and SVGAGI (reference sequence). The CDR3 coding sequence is TGTGCCAGCAGAAGGGGGGGGCGGCAGAATCAGCCCCAGCATTTT. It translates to CASRRGGRQNQPQHF.

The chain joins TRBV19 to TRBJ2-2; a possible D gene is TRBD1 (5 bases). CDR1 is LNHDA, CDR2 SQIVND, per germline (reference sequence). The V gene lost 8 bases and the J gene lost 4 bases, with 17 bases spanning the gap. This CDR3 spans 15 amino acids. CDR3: CASRIKSGATGELFF. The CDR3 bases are TGTGCCAGTCGGATAAAAAGTGGGGCCACCGGGGAGCTGTTTTTT.

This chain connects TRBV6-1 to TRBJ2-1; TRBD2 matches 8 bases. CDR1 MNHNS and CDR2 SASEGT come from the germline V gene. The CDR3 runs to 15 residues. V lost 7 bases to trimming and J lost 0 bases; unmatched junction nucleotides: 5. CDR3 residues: CASTDLAGSYNEQFF. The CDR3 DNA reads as TGTGCCAGCACCGACCTAGCGGGCTCCTACAATGAGCAGTTCTTC.

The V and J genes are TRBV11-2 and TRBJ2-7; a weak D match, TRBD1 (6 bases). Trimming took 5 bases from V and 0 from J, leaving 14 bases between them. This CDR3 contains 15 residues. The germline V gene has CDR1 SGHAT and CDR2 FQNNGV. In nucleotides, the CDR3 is TGTGCCAGCAGCCCCTTGACAGGAAGCTCCTACGAGCAGTACTTC. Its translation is CASSPLTGSSYEQYF.

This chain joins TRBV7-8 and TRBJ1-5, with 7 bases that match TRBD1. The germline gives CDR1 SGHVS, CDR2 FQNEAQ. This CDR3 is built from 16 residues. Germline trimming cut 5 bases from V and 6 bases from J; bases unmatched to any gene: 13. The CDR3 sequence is CASSQGDSPLIQPQHF. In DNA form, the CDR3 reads TGTGCCAGCAGCCAAGGGGACAGCCCCTTAATTCAGCCCCAGCATTTT.

CDR3 region: CASSPTGDGEKLFF. The DNA for the CDR3 is TGTGCCAGCAGTCCCACAGGGGATGGGGAAAAACTGTTTTTT. The V gene is TRBV28, the J gene TRBJ1-4; the match to TRBD1 covers 7 bases. This CDR3 is built from 14 residues. V lost 5 bases and J lost 8; bases outside the gene matches: 8. Germline V gene sequence: CDR1 MDHEN, CDR2 SYDVKM.

The CDR3 protein is CASSLADSRTDTQYF. The DNA of the CDR3 is TGCGCCAGCAGCTTGGCAGACTCCCGCACAGATACGCAGTATTTT. The V call is TRBV5-1, the J call TRBJ2-3, with D unresolved. CDR3 length: 15 amino acids. In germline, CDR1 is SGHRS, CDR2 YFSETQ. Between the trimmed V and J ends, which lost 0 bases and 1 base, there was a span of 9 bases. The variable domain in full, completed from reference TRBV5-1 and TRBJ2-3, reads KAGVTQTPRYLIKTRGQQVTLSCSPISGHRSVSWYQQTPGQGLQFLFEYFSETQRNKGNFPGRFSGRQFSNSRSEMNVSTLELGDSALYLCASSLADSRTDTQYFGPGTRLTVL.

The CDR3 sequence: CSVEESGGDNEQFF. The CDR3 bases are TGCAGCGTTGAAGAAAGCGGGGGGGACAATGAGCAGTTCTTC. This chain connects TRBV29-1 to TRBJ2-1; 10 positions agree with TRBD2. After removal of 0 bases from V and 5 bases from J, the junction contained 1 base not matched to a gene. Looked up from germline, CDR1 is SQVTM and CDR2 is ANQGSEA. The CDR3 is 14 amino acids.

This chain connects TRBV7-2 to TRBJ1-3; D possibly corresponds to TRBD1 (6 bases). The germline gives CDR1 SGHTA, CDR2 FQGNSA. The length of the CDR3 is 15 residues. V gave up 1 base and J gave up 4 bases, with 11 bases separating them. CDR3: CASSLDLGAGNTIYF. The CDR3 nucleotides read TGTGCCAGCAGCTTAGATCTGGGGGCAGGAAACACCATATATTTT.

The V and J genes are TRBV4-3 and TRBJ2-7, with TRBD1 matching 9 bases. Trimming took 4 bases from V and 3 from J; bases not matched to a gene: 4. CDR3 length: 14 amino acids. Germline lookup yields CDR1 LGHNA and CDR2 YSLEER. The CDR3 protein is CASSPGQGGYEQYF. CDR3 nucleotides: TGCGCCAGCAGCCCGGGACAGGGCGGCTACGAGCAGTACTTC.

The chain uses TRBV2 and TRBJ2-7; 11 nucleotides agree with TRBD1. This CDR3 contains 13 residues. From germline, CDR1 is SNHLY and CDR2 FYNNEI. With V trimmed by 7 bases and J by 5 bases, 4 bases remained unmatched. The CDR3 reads CASTWTGGHEQYF. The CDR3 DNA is TGTGCCAGCACTTGGACAGGGGGCCACGAGCAGTACTTC. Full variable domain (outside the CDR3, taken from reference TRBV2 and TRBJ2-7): EPEVTQTPSHQVTQMGQEVILRCVPISNHLYFYWYRQILGQKVEFLVSFYNNEISEKSEIFDDQFSVERPDGSNFTLKIRSTKLEDSAMYFCASTWTGGHEQYFGPGTRLTVT.

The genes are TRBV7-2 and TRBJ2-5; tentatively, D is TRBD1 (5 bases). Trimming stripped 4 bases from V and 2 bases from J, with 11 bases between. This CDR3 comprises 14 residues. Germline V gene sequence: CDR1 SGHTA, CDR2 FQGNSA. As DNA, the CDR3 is TGTGCCAGCAGCTACGACAGAAGACAAGAGACCCAGTACTTC. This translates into CASSYDRRQETQYF.

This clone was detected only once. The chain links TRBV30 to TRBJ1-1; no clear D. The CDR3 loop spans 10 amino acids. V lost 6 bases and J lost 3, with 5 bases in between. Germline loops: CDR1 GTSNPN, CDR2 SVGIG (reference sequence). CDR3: CACYDTEAFF. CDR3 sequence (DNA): TGTGCCTGCTACGACACTGAAGCTTTCTTT. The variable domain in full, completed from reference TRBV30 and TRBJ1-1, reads SQTIHQWPATLVQPVGSPLSLECTVEGTSNPNLYWYRQAAGRGLQLLFYSVGIGQISSEVPQNLSASRPQDRQFILSSKKLLLSDSGFYLCACYDTEAFFGQGTRLTVV.

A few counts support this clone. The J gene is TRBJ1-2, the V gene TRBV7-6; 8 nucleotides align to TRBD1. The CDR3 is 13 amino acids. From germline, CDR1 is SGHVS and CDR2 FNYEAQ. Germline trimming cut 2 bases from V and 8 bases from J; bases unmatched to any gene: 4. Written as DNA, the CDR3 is TGTGCCAGCAGCTTAACGGACAGGGTCGGCTACACCTTC. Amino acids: CASSLTDRVGYTF.

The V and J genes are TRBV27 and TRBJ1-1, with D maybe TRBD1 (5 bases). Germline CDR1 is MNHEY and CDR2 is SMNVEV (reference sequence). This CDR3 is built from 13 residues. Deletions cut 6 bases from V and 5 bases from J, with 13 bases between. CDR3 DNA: TGTGCCAGCAGCCGGGAGGGGCGAACTGAAGCTTTCTTT. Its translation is CASSREGRTEAFF.

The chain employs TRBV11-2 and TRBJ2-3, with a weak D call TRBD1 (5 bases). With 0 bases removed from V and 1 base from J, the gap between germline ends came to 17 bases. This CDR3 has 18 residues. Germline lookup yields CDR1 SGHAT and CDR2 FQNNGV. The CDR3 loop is CASSLDRQDNRGTDTQYF. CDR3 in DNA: TGTGCCAGCAGCTTAGATCGGCAGGACAACCGGGGCACAGATACGCAGTATTTT. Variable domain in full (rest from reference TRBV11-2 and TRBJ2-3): EAGVAQSPRYKIIEKRQSVAFWCNPISGHATLYWYQQILGQGPKLLIQFQNNGVVDDSQLPKDRFSAERLKGVDSTLKIQPAKLEDSAVYLCASSLDRQDNRGTDTQYFGPGTRLTVL.

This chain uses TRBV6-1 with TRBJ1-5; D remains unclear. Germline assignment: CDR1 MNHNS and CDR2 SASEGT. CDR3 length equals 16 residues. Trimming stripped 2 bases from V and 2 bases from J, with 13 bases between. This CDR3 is CASSELFLGGNQPQHF. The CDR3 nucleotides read TGTGCCAGCAGTGAACTTTTCCTTGGAGGCAATCAGCCCCAGCATTTT.